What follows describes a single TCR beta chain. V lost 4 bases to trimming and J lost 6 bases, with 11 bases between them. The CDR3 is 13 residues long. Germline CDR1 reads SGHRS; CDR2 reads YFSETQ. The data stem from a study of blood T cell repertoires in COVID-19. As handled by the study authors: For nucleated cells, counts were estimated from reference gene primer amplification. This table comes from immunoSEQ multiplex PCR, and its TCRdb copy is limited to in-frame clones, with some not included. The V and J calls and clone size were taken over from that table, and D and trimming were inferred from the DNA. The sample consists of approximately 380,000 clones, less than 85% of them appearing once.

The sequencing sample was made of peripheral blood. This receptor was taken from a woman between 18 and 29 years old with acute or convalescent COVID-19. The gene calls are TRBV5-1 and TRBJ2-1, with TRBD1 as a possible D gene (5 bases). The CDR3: CASSPDSINEQFF. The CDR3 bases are TGCGCCAGCAGCCCCGACAGCATCAATGAGCAGTTCTTC.